Listed below are T cell receptor beta chains from one sample, sequenced in a study of T cells expressing NK-cell markers. TCRdb reprocessed the 5' RACE reads and reports one entry per CDR3 protein, with no DNA. This listing includes around 380,000 distinct CDR3 sequences. Sequencing used blood T cells: a sorted CD56 or NKG2C T cell subset, CD4+ or CD8+ T cells, or bulk PBMC T cells (not recorded which). Source of these receptors: a woman aged 45-65 years in good health. Each CDR3 is given with its conserved first and last residue.

j_call | v_call | cdr3_aa
TRBJ1-1 | TRBV7-6 | CASSLAPGGDTEAFF
TRBJ2-3 | TRBV29-1 | CSVGPSGTTTDTQYF
TRBJ2-3 | TRBV12-3/TRBV12-4 | CASSALTVMSTDTQYF
TRBJ1-1 | TRBV10-3 | CAISGQQNTEAFF
TRBJ1-2 | TRBV5-5 | CASSPDYFQGYTF
TRBJ2-1 | TRBV28 | CASIDSSYNEQFF
TRBJ2-5 | TRBV11-2 | CASSLDRLIETQYF
TRBJ2-1 | TRBV12-3/TRBV12-4 | CASSRGGGTVNEQFF
TRBJ2-3 | TRBV29-1 | CSVGFGAADTQYF
TRBJ1-1 | TRBV12-5 | CASGLGTGYVTEAFF
TRBJ2-1 | TRBV5-1 | CASSLVRVSYNEQFF
TRBJ2-2 | TRBV28 | CASTPGALIYTNTGELFF
TRBJ2-1 | TRBV29-1 | CSGGEPNNEQFF
TRBJ1-2 | TRBV10-3 | CAIREDEGYTF
TRBJ2-1 | TRBV6-4 | CASSDTTSGEQFF
TRBJ2-3 | TRBV27 | CATLAGSTDTQYF
TRBJ2-7 | TRBV21-1 | CASSKVIQGAPYEQYF
TRBJ2-2 | TRBV24-1 | CATSVGPRDANTGELFF
TRBJ2-1 | TRBV20-1 | CSARDPLRGSSYNEQFF
TRBJ2-1 | TRBV12-3/TRBV12-4 | CASSRYARLAGLDEQFF
TRBJ2-3 | TRBV30 | CASGQDRDTQYF
TRBJ2-1 | TRBV6-1 | CASSVKGWHEQFF
TRBJ2-3 | TRBV11-2 | CASRVRGVDTQYF
TRBJ2-1 | TRBV20-1 | CSARVRVKLNGEQFF
TRBJ2-7 | TRBV28 | CASSGVVGEQYF
TRBJ2-2 | TRBV9 | CASSVGRGTGELFF
TRBJ2-1 | TRBV7-9 | CASIIAGVGEQFF
TRBJ1-1 | TRBV11-2 | CASSLMRNTEAFF
TRBJ1-4 | TRBV11-2 | CASSQDGDEKLFF
TRBJ2-3 | TRBV28 | CASSPTGQGVGPGTDTQYF
TRBJ1-1 | TRBV12-3/TRBV12-4 | CASSFAGDTEAFF
TRBJ2-5 | TRBV29-1 | CSVGAGGQETQYF
TRBJ2-1 | TRBV6-5 | CASSYRTSGRREEQFF